Following are 17 T cell receptor beta chains from one sample sequenced in a study of vaccination and CD4 T cells after COVID-19. Treatment meaning: approximately nine-day PBMC culture with coronavirus spike peptide pools or control peptides (ViraFEST assay). CD4+ T cells of the unexposed donor were collected before the COVID-19 pandemic (2011-2018). Their target antigens are unknown. Sequenced with the Oncomine TCR Beta short-read assay was DNA taken from cultured CD4+ T cells. TCRdb reprocessed the PCR reads via MiXCR and lists one record per CDR3 protein. This table has about 2,200 distinct CDR3 sequences, about 46% appearing once. Sample: CD4+ T cells from blood, cultured in vitro. The source of these receptors is a human donor in good health.

This clonotype occurred a few times. V usage is TRBV28 and J usage is TRBJ1-6; perhaps TRBD1 as D (5 bases). V dropped 2 bases and J dropped 5 bases, with 13 bases sitting between them. The CDR3 has 16 residues. Germline V gives CDR1 MDHEN, CDR2 SYDVKM. The CDR3 DNA reads TGTGCCAGCAGTTTAGATCCAGGGTGGAATAATTCACCCCTCCACTTT. Encoded protein: CASSLDPGWNNSPLHF.

The sample holds a few counts of this clonotype. V is TRBV15 and J is TRBJ2-1; tentative D call: TRBD1 (6 bases). CDR3 length: 15 residues. From germline, CDR1 is LNHNV and CDR2 YYDKDF (reference sequence). Trimming removed 3 bases from V and 3 bases from J, with 12 bases in between. As DNA, the CDR3 is TGTGCCACCAGCAGTCCCCGGACAGTCTACAATGAGCAGTTCTTC. Its protein product is CATSSPRTVYNEQFF.

The V and J genes are TRBV7-3 and TRBJ1-2; D ambiguous. Germline-derived CDR1 and CDR2 are SGHTA and FQGTGA. This CDR3 has 12 amino acids. The germline V and J ends were trimmed by 5 bases and 1 base, with 5 bases remaining between them. The CDR3 nucleotides read TGTGCCAGCAGCAGAAATAACTATGGCTACACCTTC. This encodes CASSRNNYGYTF.

The chain is built from TRBV2 and TRBJ2-2; 8 positions match TRBD1. This CDR3 spans 16 amino acids. CDR1 is SNHLY, CDR2 FYNNEI, per germline. J lost 0 bases, V lost 1 base, and 1 base had no gene match. CDR3: CASSEEQGANTGELFF. Written as DNA, the CDR3 is TGTGCCAGCAGTGAAGAACAGGGGGCGAACACCGGGGAGCTGTTTTTT. Supplemented by reference TRBV2 and TRBJ2-2, the full variable domain reads EPEVTQTPSHQVTQMGQEVILRCVPISNHLYFYWYRQILGQKVEFLVSFYNNEISEKSEIFDDQFSVERPDGSNFTLKIRSTKLEDSAMYFCASSEEQGANTGELFFGEGSRLTVL.

J is TRBJ1-2 and V is TRBV29-1; 10 bases align to TRBD1. There are 13 residues in the CDR3. Germline lookup yields CDR1 SQVTM and CDR2 ANQGSEA. V shed 6 bases, J shed 4 bases, and the junction held 5 bases outside the gene matches. CDR3 in DNA: TGCAGCGTAGGGGGACAGGGGATCTATGGCTACACCTTC. It yields the protein CSVGGQGIYGYTF.

This clonotype was seen only a few times. The chain carries TRBV5-8 and TRBJ1-5; no clear D gene. Germline CDR1 SGHTS, CDR2 YDEGEE. Between the trimmed V and J ends, which lost 6 bases and 7 bases, there was a span of 11 bases. CDR3 length equals 12 residues. This CDR3 is CASTKAAQPQHF. The CDR3 nucleotides read TGTGCCAGCACAAAGGCCGCCCAGCCCCAGCATTTT.

This clonotype has just a few counts. V usage is TRBV19 and J usage is TRBJ2-5, with 14 positions matching TRBD2. V lost 4 bases and J lost 0; bases outside the gene matches: 10. CDR3 length: 19 residues. The germline CDR1 and CDR2 sequences are LNHDA and SQIVND (reference sequence). CDR3 sequence: CASSTMGTSGGPYQETQYF. CDR3 sequence (DNA): TGTGCCAGTAGTACTATGGGGACTAGCGGGGGCCCGTACCAAGAGACCCAGTACTTC.

The J gene is TRBJ2-3, the V gene TRBV11-2, with D hard to call. This CDR3 contains 14 residues. The ends were cut back, 2 bases at V and 3 bases at J, with 9 bases in the middle. Germline CDR1 is SGHAT and CDR2 is FQNNGV. Here the CDR3 reads CASSLLPGTDTQYF. The CDR3 coding sequence is TGTGCCAGCAGCTTACTCCCCGGGACAGATACGCAGTATTTT.

The chain is built from TRBV15 and TRBJ1-4; the match to TRBD1 covers 10 bases. V lost 8 bases to trimming and J lost 8 bases; unmatched junction nucleotides: 14. The germline gives CDR1 LNHNV, CDR2 YYDKDF (reference sequence). The CDR3 is 16 residues long. CDR3 coding DNA: TGTGCCACCGCCACCCAGGGACAGGGGAAATTGGAAAAACTGTTTTTT. It is translated as CATATQGQGKLEKLFF.

This chain connects TRBV6-1 to TRBJ1-2, with a tentative D call TRBD1 (6 bases). Trimming left V 5 bases short and J 7 bases short, with 11 bases between. Germline V CDR1 and CDR2: MNHNS, SASEGT. This CDR3 spans 12 amino acids. DNA of the CDR3: TGTGCCAGCAGTCCACAGGGTGGTGGCTACACCTTC. Translation: CASSPQGGGYTF.

This chain links TRBV7-2 with TRBJ2-2, with D maybe TRBD2 (6 bases). This CDR3 is 15 amino acids long. The V gene's germline CDR1 is SGHTA and CDR2 FQGNSA. V lost 1 base and J lost 6, with 12 bases in between. CDR3 region: CASSLGQRVSGELFF. The CDR3 region has the DNA TGTGCCAGCAGCTTAGGTCAGCGGGTCTCCGGGGAGCTGTTTTTT. The complete variable domain, with remaining parts taken from reference TRBV7-2 and TRBJ2-2, reads GAGVSQSPSNKVTEKGKDVELRCDPISGHTALYWYRQSLGQGLEFLIYFQGNSAPDKSGLPSDRFSAERTGGSVSTLTIQRTQQEDSAVYLCASSLGQRVSGELFFGEGSRLTVL.

The chain recombines TRBV6-1 with TRBJ1-6, with D perhaps TRBD1 (5 bases). There are 16 residues in the CDR3. Germline CDR1 reads MNHNS; CDR2 reads SASEGT. The V gene lost 4 bases and the J gene lost 4 bases, with 14 bases spanning the gap. The CDR3 is CASSVAGRNYNSPLHF. The CDR3 DNA reads TGTGCCAGCAGTGTAGCGGGACGGAATTATAATTCACCCCTCCACTTT.

The V and J genes are TRBV2 and TRBJ2-7; D might be TRBD1 or TRBD2, each matching 5 bases. CDR1 is SNHLY, CDR2 FYNNEI, per germline. V gave up 7 bases and J gave up 2 bases, with 18 bases separating them. The CDR3 spans 15 residues. CDR3 region: CASTRDPPGPYEQYF. The CDR3 DNA reads TGTGCCAGCACAAGGGACCCACCGGGACCCTACGAGCAGTACTTC.

This chain connects TRBV9 to TRBJ2-2; D is uncertain. CDR3 length: 13 amino acids. Germline CDR1 SGDLS, CDR2 YYNGEE. V lost 2 bases, J lost 5 bases, and 7 bases lay in between. DNA for the CDR3: TGTGCCAGCAGCGTCCAGATAACCGGGGAGCTGTTTTTT. It encodes CASSVQITGELFF.

This clonotype was detected only a few times. The chain carries TRBV7-3 and TRBJ1-2, with D perhaps TRBD1 (6 bases). The CDR3 consists of 14 residues. Per germline, CDR1 SGHTA and CDR2 FQGTGA. Trimming stripped 4 bases from V and 6 bases from J, with 15 bases between. CDR3 DNA sequence: TGTGCCAGCAGCTCCCCGACAGGTAGAGATGGCTACACCTTC. This codes for CASSSPTGRDGYTF.

Only a few counts were recorded for this clonotype. The chain has TRBV6-2 or TRBV6-3 and TRBJ2-1; D gene unclear. Between the trimmed V and J ends, which lost 3 bases and 9 bases, there was a span of 6 bases. The germline gives CDR1 MNHEY, CDR2 SVGEGT. The CDR3 is made up of 11 amino acids. The CDR3 region is CASSYRTEQFF. The CDR3 DNA is TGTGCCAGCAGTTATCGTACTGAGCAGTTCTTC.

The J gene is TRBJ2-2, the V gene TRBV5-1; 12 nucleotides align to TRBD1. The CDR3 consists of 18 residues. V gave up 0 bases and J gave up 5 bases; unmatched junction bases: 8. Germline assignment: CDR1 SGHRS and CDR2 YFSETQ. CDR3 bases: TGCGCCAGCAGCTTGGCGGGACAGGGGGCGCAGAGGACCGGGGAGCTGTTTTTT. Translating it yields CASSLAGQGAQRTGELFF.